Below, one TCR beta chain is given with its context. Its antigen is unknown. Sample time point: 20-29 weeks after completion of therapy. The entry originates in a study of T cell therapy after organ transplantation. Overall study context: After therapy, patients were monitored for around 29 weeks. A median of 1.92 x 10^8 CMV-specific T cells was infused in 2 to 6 doses. General study points: Minimal repertoire change after therapy followed marked pretherapy expansions in nonresponders.

Trimming cost V 3 bases and J 3 bases, with 10 bases left between them. Germline V gene sequence: CDR1 SGDLS, CDR2 YYNGEE. The CDR3 spans 13 residues. Assay used: immunoSEQ multiplex PCR; TCRdb lists only in-frame clones, some missing. The table includes 1,500 to 2,000 clones, about 90% detected once. The sequence derives from a human patient who had received a solid organ transplant and had CMV disease. T cells may partly derive from the graft donor. This chain joins TRBV9 and TRBJ2-7; D is perhaps TRBD1 or TRBD2 (5 bases each). The sample was CD8+ T cells from blood, taken after autologous CMV-specific T cell therapy. DNA of the CDR3: TGTGCCAGCAGCGCCCTTGGGGGCTACGAGCAGTACTTC. Its protein is CASSALGGYEQYF.